The 25 T cell receptor beta chains below were found in one sample sequenced in a study of regulatory T cells in long-lasting Graves disease. As for time point: newly diagnosed GD, antithyroid drugs for less than 3 months. RNA extracted from PBMCs served as the sequencing template. Arm-PCR of CDR3 regions and iRepertoire HTBI primers were used to build TCR beta libraries. TCRdb re-derived calls from the multiplex PCR reads in MiXCR, one entry per CDR3 protein. There are approximately 470,000 distinct CDR3 sequences in the sample; 15% to 20% occur only once, and approximately 12% lies in the top ten. These data were also reused for a study on T cells in Graves' hyperthyroidism and ophthalmopathy.

Material: peripheral blood mononuclear cells (PBMCs), obtained at new diagnosis, from a patient treated with antithyroid drugs. The receptor set was obtained from a man aged 40-55 years with Graves disease.

V usage is TRBV14 and J usage is TRBJ1-4; D not certain. CDR3 size: 14 residues. Germline-derived CDR1 and CDR2 are SGHDN and FVKESK. V was trimmed by 5 bases and J by 8 bases, leaving 15 bases between them. The CDR3 nucleotides read TGTGCCAGCAGCGCAGGCTCGAGGAGGGAAAAACTGTTTTTT. This sequence encodes CASSAGSRREKLFF.

This clonotype has a handful of counts. This chain links TRBV6-1 with TRBJ2-3, with 11 bases identical to TRBD2. The last part of the DNA fits TRBJ2-1 better; the J call may be wrong. The CDR3 has 16 amino acids. Germline lookup yields CDR1 MNHNS and CDR2 SASEGT. CDR3 sequence (DNA): TGTGCCAGCAGTCCCTGGAGTAGCGGGAGGGCCGGAGAGCAGTTCTTC. Encoded protein: CASSPWSSGRAGEQFF.

The chain has TRBV19 and TRBJ1-1; 10 bases are a match to TRBD1. This CDR3 spans 20 amino acids. CDR1 and CDR2 (germline): LNHDA, SQIVND (reference sequence). V shed 1 base, J shed 0 bases, and the junction held 14 bases outside the gene matches. The CDR3 sequence: CASSIGSGTGEWRMNTEAFF. The CDR3 bases are TGTGCCAGTAGTATAGGTTCGGGGACAGGGGAATGGCGGATGAACACTGAAGCTTTCTTT.

At least ten counts were recorded for this clonotype. The V and J genes are TRBV27 and TRBJ2-7, with TRBD2 matching 9 bases. The CDR3 contains 15 residues. Per the germline V gene, CDR1 is MNHEY and CDR2 is SMNVEV (reference sequence). J gave up 5 bases and V 3 bases, and 8 bases lay outside the gene matches. CDR3 protein: CASSFDSGRTHEQYF. The CDR3 region has the DNA TGTGCCAGCAGTTTTGATAGCGGGAGAACCCACGAGCAGTACTTC.

This clonotype was seen ten or more times. The chain uses TRBV2 and TRBJ2-2; TRBD2 matches 14 bases. Trimming took 10 bases from V and 5 from J; bases not matched to a gene: 6. The CDR3 consists of 15 residues. Germline loops: CDR1 SNHLY, CDR2 FYNNEI. The DNA of the CDR3 is TGTGCCATCGGGACTAGCGGGAGCGCAACCGGGGAGCTGTTTTTT. Its translation: CAIGTSGSATGELFF.

Many counts were recorded for this clonotype. The genes are TRBV12-3 or TRBV12-4 and TRBJ2-1; D gene uncertain. This CDR3 has 11 amino acids. V was shortened by 3 bases and J by 10 bases, with 7 bases between the two germline ends. CDR3 bases: TGTGCCAGCAGTTTTACGGAAGAGCAGTTCTTC. It translates to CASSFTEEQFF.

This chain uses TRBV9 with TRBJ2-1; 11 nucleotides match TRBD2. Looked up from germline, CDR1 is SGDLS and CDR2 is YYNGEE. The CDR3 length is 17 residues. V shed 0 bases, J shed 5 bases, and the junction held 7 bases outside the gene matches. The CDR3 DNA follows: TGTGCCAGCAGCGTAGTCTTCGGGACTAGCGGCGACAATGAGCAGTTCTTC. Protein product: CASSVVFGTSGDNEQFF.

This clonotype was seen at least ten times. The V and J genes are TRBV5-1 and TRBJ2-2; a weak D match, TRBD2 (5 bases). The V end was cut by 2 bases, the J end by 5 bases, with 13 bases between. The CDR3 has 15 amino acids. Germline V gives CDR1 SGHRS, CDR2 YFSETQ. CDR3 residues: CASSFQLRGTGELFF. The DNA for the CDR3 is TGCGCCAGCAGCTTTCAACTGAGAGGGACCGGGGAGCTGTTTTTT. The full variable domain, its missing parts supplied by reference TRBV5-1 and TRBJ2-2, is KAGVTQTPRYLIKTRGQQVTLSCSPISGHRSVSWYQQTPGQGLQFLFEYFSETQRNKGNFPGRFSGRQFSNSRSEMNVSTLELGDSALYLCASSFQLRGTGELFFGEGSRLTVL.

In this sample, this clonotype turned up many times. The V and J genes are TRBV24-1 and TRBJ1-1; perhaps TRBD1 as D (6 bases). Trimming shortened V by 4 bases and J by 1 base, and 12 bases separated the two germline ends. The CDR3 spans 15 residues. From germline, CDR1 is KGHDR and CDR2 SFDVKD. The CDR3 protein is CATSDQGKGNTEAFF. Written as DNA, the CDR3 is TGTGCCACCAGTGACCAGGGGAAAGGGAACACTGAAGCTTTCTTT.

The rearrangement joins TRBV4-1 to TRBJ2-1; 12 nucleotides align to TRBD1. Germline V CDR1 and CDR2: MGHRA, YSYEKL. This CDR3 is built from 15 residues. After removal of 6 bases from V and 5 bases from J, the junction contained 5 bases not matched to a gene. CDR3 residues: CASSSGQGANNEQFF. DNA for the CDR3: TGCGCCAGCAGTTCGGGACAGGGGGCTAACAATGAGCAGTTCTTC.

This clonotype was seen many times. The V and J genes are TRBV30 and TRBJ2-7; D remains ambiguous. Germline V lookup: CDR1 GTSNPN, CDR2 SVGIG (reference sequence). With 2 bases removed from V and 1 base from J, the gap between germline ends came to 9 bases. The CDR3 consists of 13 residues. The chain's CDR3 is CAWSRGESYEQYF. In nucleotides, the CDR3 is TGTGCCTGGAGTAGAGGCGAATCCTACGAGCAGTACTTC.

This clonotype occurred many times. The chain combines TRBV29-1 with TRBJ2-3; D call uncertain. The length of the CDR3 is 14 residues. Germline V gives CDR1 SQVTM, CDR2 ANQGSEA. Trimming took 3 bases from V and 1 from J, leaving 11 bases between them. Written as DNA, the CDR3 is TGCAGCGTTGATTTGGGATCTCGCACAGATACGCAGTATTTT. Translation gives CSVDLGSRTDTQYF.

The chain combines TRBV7-9 with TRBJ1-2; TRBD1 might be the D (5 bases). Trimming shortened V by 3 bases and J by 5 bases, and 13 bases separated the two germline ends. The CDR3 is made up of 14 amino acids. Looked up from germline, CDR1 is SEHNR and CDR2 is FQNEAQ (reference sequence). Written as DNA, the CDR3 is TGTGCCAGCAGCTTTCTGGAGGGGCGTTATGGCTACACCTTC. This codes for CASSFLEGRYGYTF.

The chain has TRBV29-1 and TRBJ2-5, with 10 bases fitting TRBD1. The CDR3 has 14 residues. V was pared by 7 bases and J by 6 bases, with 11 bases of the junction left unmatched. Germline V gene sequence: CDR1 SQVTM, CDR2 ANQGSEA. CDR3: CSAPDRGLLQTQYF. DNA for the CDR3: TGCAGCGCTCCAGACAGGGGGCTGCTTCAGACCCAGTACTTC.

This clonotype was seen repeatedly, ten times or more. The V and J genes are TRBV11-2 and TRBJ2-7; D is perhaps TRBD2 (6 bases). This CDR3 region has 14 residues. V dropped 7 bases and J dropped 6 bases, with 19 bases sitting between them. Germline CDR1 reads SGHAT; CDR2 reads FQNNGV. CDR3 coding DNA: TGTGCCAGCACCCGGACTCCCCGCGGGATCGAGCAGTACTTC. It yields the protein CASTRTPRGIEQYF.

This clonotype was found a few times. V gene TRBV12-3 or TRBV12-4 combines with J gene TRBJ1-6, with a possible D match to TRBD1 (5 bases). The CDR3 has 13 residues. Trimming removed 2 bases at V and 7 bases at J, with 6 bases between. The CDR3 DNA follows: TGTGCCAGCAGTTTATGGGGGAATTCACCCCTCCACTTT. It specifies CASSLWGNSPLHF.

This clonotype was counted many times. This chain uses TRBV20-1 with TRBJ2-3, with TRBD2 matching over 16 bases. This CDR3 is built from 15 residues. J was trimmed by 4 bases and V by 7 bases; bases with no gene match: 5. CDR1 DFQATT and CDR2 SNEGSKA come from the germline V gene (reference sequence). CDR3 sequence (DNA): TGCAGTGTCCCGGGACTAGCGGGAGGGTCAGATACGCAGTATTTT. Translated: CSVPGLAGGSDTQYF.

This clonotype was seen ten or more times. The rearrangement uses TRBV12-3 or TRBV12-4 and TRBJ2-3; 8 bases are a match to TRBD1. The CDR3 has 14 amino acids. Trimming at V came to 5 bases and at J to 5 bases, leaving 6 bases not matched to a gene. CDR3 in DNA: TGTGCCAGCAGTCAGGACAGGGATGGAGATACGCAGTATTTT. This encodes CASSQDRDGDTQYF.

This clonotype has at least ten counts. Written as DNA, the CDR3 is TGTGCCAGTAGTAAGACGCTGACGGCTACAGATACGCAGTATTTT. This sequence encodes CASSKTLTATDTQYF. The gene calls are TRBV19 and TRBJ2-3, with unresolved D. CDR3 length: 15 amino acids. Germline loops: CDR1 LNHDA, CDR2 SQIVND (reference sequence). V dropped 4 bases and J dropped 3 bases, with 14 bases sitting between them.

As regards this clonotype: A much larger clonotype is one base distant, so this may be a read error. CDR3 nucleotide sequence: TGTGCCAGCCTCGGGTGGACCAGGAACACTGAAGCTTTCTTT. Its translation is CASLGWTRNTEAFF. The chain uses TRBV28 and TRBJ1-1; D unresolved. Trimming took off 8 bases at V and 1 base at J, with 14 bases between the two ends. Germline V gives CDR1 MDHEN, CDR2 SYDVKM. This CDR3 contains 14 residues.

The chain links TRBV7-9 to TRBJ2-7; TRBD1 is a possible D gene (7 bases). Trimming stripped 1 base from V and 3 bases from J, with 13 bases between. Germline assignment: CDR1 SEHNR and CDR2 FQNEAQ (reference sequence). The CDR3 is 15 amino acids. CDR3 sequence reads: CASSLGQGGYYEQYF. The DNA for the CDR3 is TGTGCCAGCAGCTTAGGTCAGGGGGGATACTACGAGCAGTACTTC.

This clonotype came up many times. The chain uses TRBV3-1 and TRBJ2-7; TRBD2 matches 11 bases. The CDR3 has 15 residues. Germline V gene lookup returns CDR1 LGHDT and CDR2 YNNKEL (reference sequence). After removal of 4 bases from V and 3 bases from J, the junction contained 5 bases not matched to a gene. The CDR3 spells CASSPGTSGLYEQYF. The CDR3 bases are TGTGCCAGCAGCCCTGGGACTAGCGGACTCTACGAGCAGTACTTC.

Regarding this clonotype: Germline and junction disagree at one end, which may indicate a read error. The chain is built from TRBV9 and TRBJ2-1; TRBD2 agrees at 9 bases. Looked up from germline, CDR1 is SGDLS and CDR2 is YYNGEE. This CDR3 spans 13 amino acids. The CDR3 DNA follows: TGTGCCAGCAGCGAAAGAGAGGGACTAGCCGCACTCTTC. Translation gives CASSEREGLAALF.

The sample holds a few counts of this clonotype. V gene TRBV27 combines with J gene TRBJ2-7; D is possibly TRBD1 or TRBD2 (5 bases each). CDR3 length: 13 residues. The germline V and J ends were trimmed by 4 bases and 3 bases, with 10 bases remaining between them. Germline assignment: CDR1 MNHEY and CDR2 SMNVEV (reference sequence). CDR3 region: CASSSGPVYEQYF. The CDR3 coding sequence is TGTGCCAGCAGTTCGGGACCAGTCTACGAGCAGTACTTC.

This clonotype was seen at least ten times. The chain couples TRBV5-4 to TRBJ1-1; TRBD1 agrees at 7 bases. Looked up from germline, CDR1 is SGHNT and CDR2 is YYREEE (reference sequence). The CDR3 contains 15 residues. With V trimmed by 4 bases and J by 1 base, 7 bases remained unmatched. The chain's CDR3 is CASSENRGWNTEAFF. The CDR3 coding sequence is TGTGCCAGCAGCGAGAACAGGGGCTGGAACACTGAAGCTTTCTTT.